Below, 20 T cell receptor beta chains from the same sample are listed, as sequenced in a study of beta chain features in type 1 diabetes. No antigen has been assigned to these receptors. Points from the study as a whole: People with Type 1 diabetes carried modestly yet significantly shorter TCRB CDR3s in all four CD4+ subsets.

Every bit of the isolated RNA underwent reverse transcription, so sequencing read expressed TCRB transcripts. Profiling relied on immunoSEQ multiplex PCR, and the TCRdb table lists in-frame clones only, not all of them. The repertoire has approximately 250,000 clones, 11% of them found once; the top ten carry around 0.015%. The sample taken for sequencing was naive CD4+ T cells from blood. The receptor set was obtained from a young man with type 1 diabetes.

This clone has more than one count but fewer than ten. In DNA form, the CDR3 reads TGTGCCAGTATCACGACAGGGATGGGCACTGAAGCTTTCTTT. Protein sequence: CASITTGMGTEAFF. This chain connects TRBV19 to TRBJ1-1; the match to TRBD1 covers 7 bases. Germline values: CDR1 LNHDA, CDR2 SQIVND (reference sequence). J gave up 4 bases and V 7 bases, and 9 bases lay outside the gene matches. CDR3 length: 14 amino acids. Drawing the rest from reference TRBV19 and TRBJ1-1, the complete variable domain is DGGITQSPKYLFRKEGQNVTLSCEQNLNHDAMYWYRQDPGQGLRLIYYSQIVNDFQKGDIAEGYSVSREKKESFPLTVTSAQKNPTAFYLCASITTGMGTEAFFGQGTRLTVV.

This clone came up a few times. This rearrangement joins TRBV23-1 to TRBJ2-7; 8 bases match TRBD2. TRBV23-1 is noted as an ORF with a role that remains uncertain. Trimming at V came to 2 bases and at J to 3 bases, leaving 12 bases not matched to a gene. The CDR3 runs 17 residues. The CDR3 DNA reads as TGCGCCAGCAGTCAACCCCCCGGGACTAGGGGGGGCTACGAGCAGTACTTC. It yields the protein CASSQPPGTRGGYEQYF.

This clone was seen a handful of times. The chain couples TRBV9 to TRBJ2-1; the match to TRBD1 covers 11 bases. The CDR3 sequence is 15 residues long. V lost 3 bases, J lost 8 bases, and 7 bases stayed unmatched. Germline CDR1 reads SGDLS; CDR2 reads YYNGEE. As DNA, the CDR3 is TGTGCCAGCAGCGAGACCGGGACAGGGGGAGATGAGCAGTTCTTC. Encoded protein: CASSETGTGGDEQFF.

This clone was seen only a few times. The chain has TRBV18 and TRBJ1-1; maybe TRBD1 (5 bases). Germline values: CDR1 KGHSH, CDR2 LQKENI. This CDR3 is built from 15 residues. With 3 bases removed from V and 1 base from J, the gap between germline ends came to 12 bases. The DNA for the CDR3 is TGTGCCAGCTCACCTTCCGGGACTAGGAACACTGAAGCTTTCTTT. Protein: CASSPSGTRNTEAFF. The variable domain in full, with the rest retrieved from reference TRBV18 and TRBJ1-1, is NAGVMQNPRHLVRRRGQEARLRCSPMKGHSHVYWYRQLPEEGLKFMVYLQKENIIDESGMPKERFSAEFPKEGPSILRIQQVVRGDSAAYFCASSPSGTRNTEAFFGQGTRLTVV.

The rearrangement joins TRBV15 to TRBJ1-6, with TRBD1 as a possible D gene (6 bases). V lost 0 bases and J 16 bases, leaving 10 bases between the germline ends. The germline V gene encodes CDR1 LNHNV and CDR2 YYDKDF (reference sequence). The CDR3 spans 12 residues. CDR3 coding DNA: TGTGCCACCAGCAGAGATCGGGGGGCTCTCCACTTT. Amino acid sequence: CATSRDRGALHF. The complete variable domain, with remaining parts taken from reference TRBV15 and TRBJ1-6, reads DAMVIQNPRYQVTQFGKPVTLSCSQTLNHNVMYWYQQKSSQAPKLLFHYYDKDFNNEADTPDNFQSRRPNTSFCFLDIRSPGLGDTAMYLCATSRDRGALHFGNGTRLTVT.

This clone was counted only a few times. The chain has TRBV5-1 and TRBJ2-7; D possibly corresponds to TRBD2 (6 bases). The CDR3 length is 12 residues. Germline CDR1 reads SGHRS; CDR2 reads YFSETQ. V was cut by 4 bases and J by 6 bases, with 11 bases left in between. In DNA, the CDR3 is TGCGCCAGCAGCCAGGACGGGGGCGAGCAGTACTTC. Protein: CASSQDGGEQYF.

This clone has a handful of counts. CDR3 protein: CAISWDRGQLNGYTF. The CDR3 bases are TGTGCCATCAGTTGGGACAGGGGGCAATTAAATGGCTACACCTTC. This chain links TRBV10-3 with TRBJ1-2; TRBD1 aligns across 12 bases. CDR3 length equals 15 residues. With V trimmed by 5 bases and J by 6 bases, 7 bases remained unmatched. Germline CDR1 is ENHRY and CDR2 is SYGVKD.

The genes are TRBV4-1 and TRBJ1-4, with D maybe TRBD1 (6 bases). V was cut by 8 bases and J by 8 bases, with 15 bases left in between. Germline V gives CDR1 MGHRA, CDR2 YSYEKL. There are 13 residues in the CDR3. The CDR3 nucleotides read TGCGCCAGCCAAAAGCGGACAGACGAAAAACTGTTTTTT. Its protein is CASQKRTDEKLFF.

The chain employs TRBV30 and TRBJ1-4; no firm D call. The CDR3 extends over 14 amino acids. With 5 bases removed from V and 4 bases from J, the gap between germline ends came to 14 bases. Germline CDR1 reads GTSNPN; CDR2 reads SVGIG (reference sequence). The CDR3 loop is CAWHRRGLNEKLFF. The CDR3 nucleotides read TGTGCCTGGCACCGGAGAGGGCTTAATGAAAAACTGTTTTTT.

The chain uses TRBV19 and TRBJ2-7, with 7 nucleotides matching TRBD1. Germline assignment: CDR1 LNHDA and CDR2 SQIVND (reference sequence). The CDR3 runs 13 residues. V lost 10 bases, J lost 2 bases, and 8 bases stayed unmatched. The CDR3 sequence is CATRDRNTYEQYF. The CDR3 DNA reads TGTGCCACACGGGACAGAAATACCTACGAGCAGTACTTC.

About this clone itself: Other DNA sequences in the sample encode the same CDR3. The V and J genes are TRBV19 and TRBJ2-3; D gene uncertain. The CDR3 loop spans 14 amino acids. V was cut by 0 bases and J by 0 bases, with 4 bases left in between. Germline CDR1 and CDR2: LNHDA and SQIVND (reference sequence). The CDR3 nucleotides are TGTGCCAGTAGTATAGATCCTAGCACAGATACGCAGTATTTT. Translated, it gives CASSIDPSTDTQYF.

This sequence joins TRBV5-1 and TRBJ2-3; perhaps TRBD2 as D (5 bases). V was trimmed by 4 bases and J by 2 bases, leaving 11 bases between them. The CDR3 is 14 residues long. The germline gives CDR1 SGHRS, CDR2 YFSETQ. The CDR3 nucleotides read TGCGCCAGCAGCCTAGCATACCTCACAGATACGCAGTATTTT. Its translation: CASSLAYLTDTQYF.

This clone was observed a few times. J is TRBJ2-7 and V is TRBV11-2, with 7 bases matching TRBD1. The CDR3 is 13 residues long. The germline V gene has CDR1 SGHAT and CDR2 FQNNGV. V gave up 4 bases and J gave up 6 bases; unmatched junction bases: 6. Here the CDR3 reads CASSYRQGGEQYF. CDR3 bases: TGTGCCAGCAGCTATCGACAGGGCGGCGAGCAGTACTTC.

This clone was detected only a few times. The chain joins TRBV14 to TRBJ1-1, with unresolved D. The germline V gene encodes CDR1 SGHDN and CDR2 FVKESK. V lost 0 bases to trimming and J lost 1 base, with 9 bases between them. The CDR3 runs 15 residues. This CDR3 reads CASSQDFPGNTEAFF. The CDR3 DNA reads as TGTGCCAGCAGCCAAGATTTTCCAGGGAACACTGAAGCTTTCTTT.

This clone was counted a few times. The chain joins TRBV5-1 to TRBJ1-2, with 7 bases fitting TRBD1. Germline CDR1 reads SGHRS; CDR2 reads YFSETQ. V shed 0 bases and J 5 bases; nucleotides not matched to a gene: 1. CDR3 length: 13 amino acids. This CDR3 reads CASSLGDSYGYTF. The CDR3 region has the DNA TGCGCCAGCAGCTTGGGGGACAGTTATGGCTACACCTTC.

This clone was seen only a few times. This chain uses TRBV7-9 with TRBJ1-1; 10 bases agree with TRBD1. This CDR3 has 14 residues. Germline CDR1 and CDR2: SEHNR and FQNEAQ (reference sequence). Unmatched junction bases numbered 4, after V lost 5 bases and J lost 4 bases. CDR3 loop: CASSRQGASTEAFF. The CDR3 DNA reads as TGTGCCAGCAGCCGACAGGGGGCAAGCACTGAAGCTTTCTTT. Drawing the rest from reference TRBV7-9 and TRBJ1-1, the complete variable domain is DTGVSQNPRHKITKRGQNVTFRCDPISEHNRLYWYRQTLGQGPEFLTYFQNEAQLEKSRLLSDRFSAERPKGSFSTLEIQRTEQGDSAMYLCASSRQGASTEAFFGQGTRLTVV.

The chain combines TRBV7-2 with TRBJ2-3; 7 bases agree with TRBD2. CDR1 is SGHTA, CDR2 FQGNSA, per germline. V shed 6 bases, J shed 2 bases, and the junction held 5 bases outside the gene matches. The CDR3 length is 14 residues. CDR3 region: CASSRSGPTDTQYF. Written as DNA, the CDR3 is TGTGCCAGCAGTCGTAGCGGGCCCACAGATACGCAGTATTTT.

This clone came up a few times. This sequence joins TRBV11-2 and TRBJ2-5; a possible D gene is TRBD1 (6 bases). V lost 0 bases and J 5 bases, leaving 10 bases between the germline ends. Germline CDR1 and CDR2: SGHAT and FQNNGV. This CDR3 comprises 14 residues. In DNA form, the CDR3 reads TGTGCCAGCAGCTTAGATTGGGGGCGGGAGACCCAGTACTTC. It translates to CASSLDWGRETQYF.

In its sample, this clone was seen a few times. CDR3 sequence reads: CAWSPGQGEAFF. The CDR3 region has the DNA TGTGCCTGGAGCCCCGGACAGGGAGAAGCTTTCTTT. The gene calls are TRBV30 and TRBJ1-1, with TRBD1 matching 8 bases. The germline CDR1 and CDR2 sequences are GTSNPN and SVGIG (reference sequence). This CDR3 region has 12 residues. The trim removed 3 bases at V and 8 bases at J, leaving 5 bases unmatched. Variable domain in full (rest from reference TRBV30 and TRBJ1-1): SQTIHQWPATLVQPVGSPLSLECTVEGTSNPNLYWYRQAAGRGLQLLFYSVGIGQISSEVPQNLSASRPQDRQFILSSKKLLLSDSGFYLCAWSPGQGEAFFGQGTRLTVV.

This clone was detected only a few times. The chain links TRBV14 to TRBJ2-7; D unresolved. CDR1 is SGHDN and CDR2 is FVKESK in the germline V gene. Trimming took off 1 base at V and 2 bases at J, with 12 bases between the two ends. The CDR3 has 15 amino acids. CDR3 loop: CASSQGWAHAYEQYF. The CDR3, as DNA: TGTGCCAGCAGCCAAGGATGGGCCCATGCCTACGAGCAGTACTTC.